The rows below give T cell receptor beta chains drawn from one sample of a study of T-cell reconstitution after alpha-beta-depleted transplantation in children. MiXCR was run by TCRdb on the PCR reads, yielding one entry per CDR3 protein. This sample has about 540,000 distinct CDR3 sequences, with 15% to 20% found just once. Sequences were derived from PBMCs from the stem cell graft donor, sampled from the stem cell graft. These receptors all come from a human donor who donated a stem cell graft to a child with acute lymphoblastic leukemia. The CDR3 runs from the conserved cysteine through the conserved F or W. D genes are given only for firm matches. Not all rows give a size; the values are once, few, many and, for expanded clones, a class.

J gene,clone size,V gene,D gene,CDR3 protein,CDR3 DNA
TRBJ1-1,medium-sized,TRBV10-3,.,CAISEGGRDTEAFF,TGTGCCATCAGTGAGGGGGGAAGGGACACTGAAGCTTTCTTT
TRBJ2-1,many,TRBV12-3/TRBV12-4,.,CASSLSGTSYNEQFF,TGTGCCAGTAGTCTCTCCGGGACGTCTTACAATGAGCAGTTCTTC
TRBJ1-4,.,TRBV7-2,.,CASSLVPLGGEKLFF,TGTGCCAGCAGCTTAGTCCCCCTGGGGGGCGAAAAACTGTTTTTT
TRBJ2-5,.,TRBV11-2,TRBD2,CASSRPRTSGGTQETQYF,TGTGCCAGCAGCAGGCCCCGGACTAGCGGGGGGACACAAGAGACCCAGTACTTC
TRBJ2-2,many,TRBV5-1,TRBD1,CASSSGGATGELFF,TGCGCCAGCAGCTCAGGGGGCGCCACCGGGGAGCTGTTTTTT
TRBJ2-3,.,TRBV20-1,TRBD2,CSARFGPSGSTDTQYF,TGCAGTGCTAGATTCGGGCCTAGCGGGAGCACAGATACGCAGTATTTT
TRBJ2-3,few,TRBV6-5,TRBD2,CASSYLAASTDTQYF,TGTGCCAGCAGTTACCTAGCGGCTAGCACAGATACGCAGTATTTT
TRBJ2-5,.,TRBV6-5,.,CASTGAETQYF,TGTGCCAGCACGGGGGCGGAGACCCAGTACTTC
TRBJ1-1,many,TRBV7-9,TRBD1,CASSLRQGGTEAFF,TGTGCCAGCAGCTTAAGACAGGGAGGCACTGAAGCTTTCTTT
TRBJ1-1,few,TRBV5-1,TRBD1,CASSIGQGLAEAFF,TGCGCCAGCAGCATAGGACAGGGTCTCGCTGAAGCTTTCTTT
TRBJ1-4,few,TRBV15,.,CATSRDRGAGAKLFF,TGTGCCACCAGCAGAGATCGAGGGGCAGGGGCAAAACTGTTTTTT
TRBJ2-7,.,TRBV5-1,.,CASSDWDNTYEQYF,TGCGCCAGCAGCGACTGGGACAACACCTACGAGCAGTACTTC
TRBJ1-1,.,TRBV18,.,CASSPESGLILNTEAFF,TGTGCCAGCTCACCAGAGTCGGGCCTAATTCTCAACACTGAAGCTTTCTTT
TRBJ1-5,many,TRBV28,.,CASSFGRGDQPQHF,TGTGCCAGCAGTTTTGGGAGGGGGGATCAGCCCCAGCATTTT
TRBJ2-7,few,TRBV20-1,TRBD2,CSARDLAGVYEQYF,TGCAGTGCTAGAGATCTAGCGGGAGTTTACGAGCAGTACTTC
TRBJ2-5,.,TRBV5-1,.,CASSGAGPSRETQYF,TGCGCCAGCAGCGGGGCTGGTCCCAGCAGAGAGACCCAGTACTTC
TRBJ2-2,.,TRBV24-1,.,CATSDLGGSGELFF,TGTGCCACCAGTGATTTAGGGGGTTCCGGGGAGCTGTTTTTT
TRBJ1-1,.,TRBV6-5,.,CAGRSGTKAFF,TGTGCCGGCCGAAGCGGGACGAAAGCTTTCTTT
TRBJ2-7,.,TRBV5-1,TRBD1,CASSLARTGDYEQYF,TGCGCCAGCAGCTTGGCTCGGACAGGGGACTACGAGCAGTACTTC
TRBJ2-3,few,TRBV5-1,TRBD2,CASSFLGGGPDTQYF,TGCGCCAGCAGCTTCCTCGGGGGGGGACCAGATACGCAGTATTTT
TRBJ2-3,.,TRBV12-3/TRBV12-4,.,CASSLGVRDTDTQYF,TGTGCCAGCAGTTTGGGAGTTCGGGACACAGATACGCAGTATTTT
TRBJ2-1,few,TRBV19,.,CASSIGGRNEQFF,TGTGCCAGTAGTATAGGGGGACGCAATGAGCAGTTCTTC
TRBJ1-1,few,TRBV29-1,.,CSVAFGLNTEAFF,TGCAGCGTTGCCTTTGGCCTGAACACTGAAGCTTTCTTT
TRBJ2-1,few,TRBV11-2,.,CATRRGQFF,TGTGCCACCCGGAGAGGCCAGTTCTTC
TRBJ1-5,.,TRBV6-5,.,CASSYSGLRNQPQHF,TGTGCCAGCAGTTACTCAGGGCTTCGCAATCAGCCCCAGCATTTT
TRBJ2-1,.,TRBV7-9,TRBD2,CASSFGGLVPNEQFF,TGTGCCAGCAGCTTCGGGGGACTAGTGCCCAATGAGCAGTTCTTC
TRBJ2-7,few,TRBV18,.,CASSGSVRGNPYEQYF,TGTGCCAGCTCCGGCAGTGTTCGTGGAAACCCCTACGAGCAGTACTTC
TRBJ2-7,few,TRBV5-1,TRBD2,CASSLAAGGWAEQYF,TGCGCCAGCAGCTTGGCGGCGGGAGGGTGGGCCGAGCAGTACTTC
TRBJ1-3,.,TRBV12-3/TRBV12-4,.,CASSLVRQSSFGNTIYF,TGTGCCAGCAGTTTAGTTCGGCAGTCGAGTTTTGGAAACACCATATATTTT
TRBJ2-1,few,TRBV20-1,.,CSAVRDSGNEQFF,TGCAGTGCTGTGCGGGACTCAGGAAATGAGCAGTTCTTC
TRBJ2-6,.,TRBV27,TRBD2,CASRGTSGDSGANVLTF,TGTGCCAGCAGAGGGACTAGCGGAGACTCTGGGGCCAACGTCCTGACTTTC
TRBJ2-3,.,TRBV5-6,.,CASSTASRTDTQYF,TGTGCCAGCAGCACCGCTTCTAGGACAGATACGCAGTATTTT
TRBJ2-7,.,TRBV20-1,.,CSASGGPVYEQYF,TGCAGTGCTAGTGGAGGGCCTGTCTACGAGCAGTACTTC
TRBJ1-5,few,TRBV4-1,.,CASSQLGGNQPQHF,TGCGCCAGCAGCCAATTAGGTGGGAATCAGCCCCAGCATTTT
TRBJ2-1,few,TRBV3-1,TRBD2,CASSQLDSRLTSAVEQFF,TGTGCCAGCAGCCAGCTAGATAGTAGGTTAACTAGCGCTGTTGAGCAGTTCTTC
TRBJ2-7,.,TRBV29-1,.,CSVEGTGDSSYEQYF,TGCAGCGTTGAGGGGACCGGAGACAGCTCCTACGAGCAGTACTTC
TRBJ2-5,few,TRBV11-1,.,CASSPVGLSKALRETQYF,TGTGCCAGCAGCCCCGTTGGCCTTTCCAAGGCCCTAAGGGAGACCCAGTACTTC
TRBJ2-1,few,TRBV10-3,.,CAISGLGVDDEQFF,TGTGCCATCAGTGGGCTGGGTGTTGACGATGAGCAGTTCTTC
TRBJ2-1,few,TRBV5-1,.,CASSLETSLNEQFF,TGCGCCAGCAGCTTGGAAACTAGCCTCAATGAGCAGTTCTTC
TRBJ1-2,many,TRBV20-1,TRBD1,CSAKTGETF,TGCAGTGCAAAAACAGGGGAAACCTTC
TRBJ1-2,few,TRBV6-1,.,CASTSSGQMSYGYTF,TGTGCCAGCACCTCCTCCGGACAGATGTCCTATGGCTACACCTTC
TRBJ1-5,.,TRBV5-1,.,CASSWGQGGQPQHF,TGCGCCAGCAGCTGGGGCCAGGGTGGACAGCCCCAGCATTTT
TRBJ2-7,few,TRBV20-1,.,CSARAAASYEQYF,TGCAGTGCTAGAGCGGCCGCGTCCTACGAGCAGTACTTC
TRBJ2-5,.,TRBV6-1,.,CASSEQGRKTQYF,TGTGCCAGCAGTGAACAGGGTAGGAAGACCCAGTACTTC
TRBJ2-3,.,TRBV3-1,.,CASSQRQVGDTQYF,TGTGCCAGCAGCCAAAGGCAGGTGGGAGATACGCAGTATTTT
TRBJ2-7,.,TRBV5-1,TRBD2,CASSTGLAGLNYEQYF,TGCGCCAGCAGCACGGGACTAGCGGGGCTAAACTACGAGCAGTACTTC